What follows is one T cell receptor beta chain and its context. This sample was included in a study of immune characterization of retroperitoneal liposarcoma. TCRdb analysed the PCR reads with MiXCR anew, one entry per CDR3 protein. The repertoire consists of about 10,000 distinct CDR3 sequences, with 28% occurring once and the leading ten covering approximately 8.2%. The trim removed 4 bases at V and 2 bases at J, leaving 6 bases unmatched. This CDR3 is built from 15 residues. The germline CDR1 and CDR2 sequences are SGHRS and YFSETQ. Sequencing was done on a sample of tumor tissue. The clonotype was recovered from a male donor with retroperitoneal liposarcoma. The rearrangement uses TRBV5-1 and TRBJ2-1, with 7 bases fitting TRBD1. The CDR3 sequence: CASSVRGSPYNEQFF. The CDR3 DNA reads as TGCGCCAGCAGCGTCAGGGGGAGCCCCTACAATGAGCAGTTCTTC. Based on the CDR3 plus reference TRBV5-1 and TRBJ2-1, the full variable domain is KAGVTQTPRYLIKTRGQQVTLSCSPISGHRSVSWYQQTPGQGLQFLFEYFSETQRNKGNFPGRFSGRQFSNSRSEMNVSTLELGDSALYLCASSVRGSPYNEQFFGPGTRLTVL.